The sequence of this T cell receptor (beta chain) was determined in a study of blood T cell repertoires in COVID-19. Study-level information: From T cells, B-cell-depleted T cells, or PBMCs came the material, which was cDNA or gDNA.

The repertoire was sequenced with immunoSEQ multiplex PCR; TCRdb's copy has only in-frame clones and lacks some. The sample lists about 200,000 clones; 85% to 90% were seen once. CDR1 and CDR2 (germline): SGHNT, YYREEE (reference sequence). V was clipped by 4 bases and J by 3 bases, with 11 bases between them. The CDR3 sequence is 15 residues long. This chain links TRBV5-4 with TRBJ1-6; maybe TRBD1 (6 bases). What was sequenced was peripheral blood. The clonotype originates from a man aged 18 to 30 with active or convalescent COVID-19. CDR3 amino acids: CASSPTGNYNSPLHF. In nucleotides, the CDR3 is TGTGCCAGCAGCCCGACAGGAAACTATAATTCACCCCTCCACTTT.